This T cell receptor (beta chain) emerged from a study of blood T cell repertoires in COVID-19. Produced via immunoSEQ multiplex PCR; TCRdb's table is partial and in-frame only. The data contain about 83,000 clones, roughly 86% of them singletons. This CDR3 region has 16 residues. The J segment lost 5 bases and the V segment lost 5 bases, leaving 9 bases of the junction unmatched. Germline loops: CDR1 MNHNY, CDR2 SVGAGI (reference sequence). This sequence was found in a man older than 75 with active or convalescent COVID-19. The V call is TRBV6-6, the J call TRBJ2-2; 9 bases align to TRBD1. The sample comprised peripheral blood. The CDR3 loop is CASSPPGQGYTGELFF. Here the CDR3 DNA reads TGTGCCAGCAGTCCCCCGGGACAGGGCTATACCGGGGAGCTGTTTTTT.